The rows below give T cell receptor beta chains drawn from one sample of a study of early T cells in non-severe SARS-CoV-2 infection. TCRdb independently ran MiXCR on the 5' RACE reads; one entry per CDR3 protein. The sample includes roughly 63,000 distinct CDR3 sequences, 9.5% to 15% of them seen just once. The specimen was whole blood. The receptors stem from an adult who was a healthcare worker with PCR-confirmed SARS-CoV-2 infection or an uninfected control (not recorded which). CDR3s include the opening cysteine and the closing phenylalanine or tryptophan. Each record gives: V gene, J gene, D gene, clone size, CDR3 protein, CDR3 DNA. D genes are given only for firm matches. The size entry is marked missing in some rows and otherwise reads once, few, many or a size class.

v_call: TRBV14
j_call: TRBJ2-1
d_call: TRBD2
clone_size: many
cdr3_aa: CASSQVPSGEQFF
cdr3_nt: TGTGCCAGCAGCCAAGTCCCTAGCGGGGAGCAGTTCTTC

v_call: TRBV5-4
j_call: TRBJ2-2
d_call: TRBD2
clone_size: NA
cdr3_aa: CASSTRLADTGELFF
cdr3_nt: TGTGCCAGCAGCACCCGACTAGCGGACACCGGGGAGCTGTTTTTT

v_call: TRBV30
j_call: TRBJ1-1
d_call: NA
clone_size: many
cdr3_aa: CAWRRLNTEAFF
cdr3_nt: TGTGCCTGGAGGAGGTTGAACACTGAAGCTTTCTTT

v_call: TRBV28
j_call: TRBJ1-2
d_call: NA
clone_size: few
cdr3_aa: CASSLPGLGYTF
cdr3_nt: TGTGCCAGCAGTTTACCGGGGCTTGGCTACACCTTC

v_call: TRBV7-7
j_call: TRBJ2-2
d_call: NA
clone_size: many
cdr3_aa: CASSQTASAGELFF
cdr3_nt: TGTGCCAGCAGCCAAACAGCATCCGCCGGGGAGCTGTTTTTT

v_call: TRBV28
j_call: TRBJ2-7
d_call: TRBD2
clone_size: NA
cdr3_aa: CASSLETSGIEYEQYF
cdr3_nt: TGTGCCAGCAGTTTGGAGACTAGCGGGATTGAATACGAGCAGTACTTC

v_call: TRBV6-5
j_call: TRBJ1-1
d_call: NA
clone_size: many
cdr3_aa: CASSYLPRVNTEAFF
cdr3_nt: TGTGCCAGCAGTTACTTGCCCAGGGTGAACACTGAAGCTTTCTTT

v_call: TRBV9
j_call: TRBJ2-3
d_call: NA
clone_size: few
cdr3_aa: CASTVGGVSTDTQYF
cdr3_nt: TGTGCCAGCACCGTGGGGGGCGTAAGCACAGATACGCAGTATTTT

v_call: TRBV5-1
j_call: TRBJ2-5
d_call: NA
clone_size: NA
cdr3_aa: CASSAEFLGIQETQYF
cdr3_nt: TGCGCCAGCAGCGCCGAATTCCTTGGGATCCAAGAGACCCAGTACTTC

v_call: TRBV15
j_call: TRBJ2-5
d_call: NA
clone_size: NA
cdr3_aa: CATNLAEGFGGQETQYF
cdr3_nt: TGTGCCACCAATTTAGCCGAGGGGTTTGGAGGGCAAGAGACCCAGTACTTC

v_call: TRBV15
j_call: TRBJ1-1
d_call: NA
clone_size: many
cdr3_aa: CATSKHGYTEAFF
cdr3_nt: TGTGCCACCAGCAAACATGGATACACTGAAGCTTTCTTT

v_call: TRBV27
j_call: TRBJ2-1
d_call: TRBD2
clone_size: NA
cdr3_aa: CASSLGSGNEQFF
cdr3_nt: TGTGCCAGCAGTTTGGGTAGCGGGAATGAGCAGTTCTTC

v_call: TRBV7-2
j_call: TRBJ2-3
d_call: NA
clone_size: few
cdr3_aa: CASSLALQGDTQYF
cdr3_nt: TGTGCCAGCAGCTTAGCGCTCCAGGGAGATACGCAGTATTTT

v_call: TRBV12-3/TRBV12-4
j_call: TRBJ2-1
d_call: TRBD1
clone_size: many
cdr3_aa: CASSLLGGSGNEQFF
cdr3_nt: TGTGCCAGCAGTTTATTAGGGGGCTCGGGCAATGAGCAGTTCTTC

v_call: TRBV6-5
j_call: TRBJ2-1
d_call: TRBD2
clone_size: NA
cdr3_aa: CASSRGLAGARSYNEQFF
cdr3_nt: TGTGCCAGCAGCCGAGGACTAGCGGGAGCTAGGTCCTACAATGAGCAGTTCTTC

v_call: TRBV10-3
j_call: TRBJ1-1
d_call: NA
clone_size: many
cdr3_aa: CAISESNPGATNTEAFF
cdr3_nt: TGTGCCATCAGTGAGTCGAATCCCGGGGCCACGAACACTGAAGCTTTCTTT

v_call: TRBV20-1
j_call: TRBJ1-5
d_call: NA
clone_size: few
cdr3_aa: CSARRGEQPQHF
cdr3_nt: TGCAGTGCAAGACGGGGGGAACAGCCCCAGCATTTT

v_call: TRBV7-3
j_call: TRBJ2-3
d_call: NA
clone_size: many
cdr3_aa: CASSPAGGDTQYF
cdr3_nt: TGTGCCAGCAGCCCCGCCGGGGGAGATACGCAGTATTTT

v_call: TRBV28
j_call: TRBJ2-3
d_call: NA
clone_size: NA
cdr3_aa: CASSLGGSGTDTQYF
cdr3_nt: TGTGCCAGCAGTTTGGGAGGTAGCGGCACAGATACGCAGTATTTT